A selection of T cell receptor beta chains follows, all from one sample in a study of T cell responses to AZD1222 COVID-19 vaccine. TCRdb's table, derived via immunoSEQ multiplex PCR, lists solely in-frame clones and lacks some. The sample yields approximately 180,000 clones, about 88% seen once. The sequencing here drew on peripheral blood, taken on day 0 of AZD1222 vaccination. These receptors were collected from an adult in good health. The conserved cysteine and the conserved F or W are not part of the CDR3 here.

v_call	j_call	cdr3_length	cdr3_aa
TRBV29-1	TRBJ1-4	10	SATRTNEKLF
TRBV21-1	TRBJ1-2	14	ASSPSEDTPNYGYT
TRBV5-6	TRBJ1-6	13	ASSLRAGWNSPLH
TRBV6-1	TRBJ1-4	14	ASSEAGVATNEKLF
TRBV4-3	TRBJ2-1	14	ASSQDAASGRNEQF
TRBV15	TRBJ1-6	12	ATSGDRVASPLH
TRBV7-6	TRBJ1-6	13	ASSRDRGYNSPLH
TRBV30	TRBJ1-4	13	AWSFGGAANEKLF
TRBV5-6	TRBJ1-1	14	ASSLPRGFFGTEAF
TRBV6-2/TRBV6-3	TRBJ1-1	14	ASTPHVGGKNTEAF
TRBV18	TRBJ2-7	12	ASSQGLDAYEQY
TRBV6-5	TRBJ1-2	13	ASSYTPQGFYGYT
TRBV19	TRBJ2-5	11	ASRTGLGETQY
TRBV7-3	TRBJ2-2	14	ASSLIPSPDTGELF
TRBV28	TRBJ1-6	12	ASSPDRSSSPLH
TRBV7-2	TRBJ2-1	14	ASSLSGGVSYNEQF
TRBV5-1	TRBJ1-6	15	ASSGEAGNSYNSPLH
TRBV5-1	TRBJ2-3	13	ASSPGTGAIDTQY
TRBV5-8	TRBJ1-5	13	ASNLRTGGNQPQH
TRBV5-6	TRBJ1-4	12	ASSLGQGSEKLF
TRBV4-2	TRBJ2-1	10	ASSQQQGDQF
TRBV28	TRBJ1-5	12	ASSLGQNNQPQH
TRBV5-5	TRBJ1-2	13	ASSIYRKANYGYT
TRBV18	TRBJ1-4	14	ASSPMIQGSPEKLF
TRBV5-1	TRBJ2-3	10	ASRLSDFAQY
TRBV6-6	TRBJ1-1	10	ASGTGNTEAF
TRBV6-6	TRBJ2-2	13	ASRGRAGNTGELF
TRBV19	TRBJ2-3	14	ASSPRRSQRSDTQY
TRBV5-6	TRBJ1-1	12	ASSLVTVNTEAF
TRBV29-1	TRBJ2-1	13	SVEPRQRGTNEQF
TRBV29-1	TRBJ2-7	10	SVEVRSYEQY
TRBV5-1	TRBJ2-3	13	ASKPGALSTDTQY
TRBV7-9	TRBJ2-1	17	ASSFRLAGASGGYNEQF
TRBV24-1	TRBJ2-6	14	ATSFRGSSGANVLT
TRBV19	TRBJ1-2	11	ASSPGRDYGYT
TRBV18	TRBJ1-5	11	ASSPDRNQPQH
TRBV7-2	TRBJ2-6	15	ASSYLQAGAGANVLT
TRBV7-3	TRBJ1-1	16	ASSLTRVGTGMNTEAF
TRBV19	TRBJ1-5	12	ASRDQGNKQPQH
TRBV19	TRBJ2-1	16	ASSIGTSGRLSYNEQF
TRBV7-8	TRBJ1-1	12	ASSLGGRNTEAF
TRBV9	TRBJ1-4	11	ASSPEGRRKLF
TRBV30	TRBJ1-3	12	AWSVLLSGNTIY
TRBV6-5	TRBJ1-1	11	ASKGQGNTEAF
TRBV15	TRBJ2-3	13	ATSRSGGATDTQY
TRBV29-1	TRBJ1-1	12	SVEGKGGKTEAF
TRBV7-8	TRBJ1-5	13	ASSLAGTANQPQH
TRBV13	TRBJ1-1	12	ASSLGQVNTEAF
TRBV30	TRBJ1-1	12	AWRVTGGNTEAF
TRBV6-1	TRBJ1-5	13	ASSDGTGGNQPQH
TRBV9	TRBJ2-5	13	ASSPRTGPQETQY
TRBV19	TRBJ1-6	13	ASTPGGTGSSPLH
TRBV10-1	TRBJ2-1	14	ASSESGTSGLDEQF
TRBV9	TRBJ2-1	15	ASSGTTGTLSYNEQF
TRBV20-1	TRBJ2-1	12	SASETRLYNEQF
TRBV7-3	TRBJ2-2	14	ASSKPTGVNTGELF
TRBV28	TRBJ1-1	9	ASSLGFEAF
TRBV2	TRBJ2-3	11	ASGGHSTDTQY
TRBV29-1	TRBJ2-7	10	SATGQPYEQY
TRBV7-8	TRBJ1-4	12	ASSLSRPNEKLF